Each of the 14 T cell receptor beta chains below was sequenced from the same sample in a study of control samples from healthy donors and cancer patients. Sequencing used immunoSEQ multiplex PCR; TCRdb keeps in-frame clones, though not all of them. Among approximately 87,000 clones, 75% to 95% were seen once, and the ten largest hold roughly 18%. Sequenced: blood. Receptors originate from a man aged 45-60 years in good health.

This clone was detected only once. This rearrangement joins TRBV7-2 to TRBJ2-7, with 10 bases fitting TRBD1. The J segment lost 6 bases and the V segment lost 5 bases, leaving 7 bases of the junction unmatched. This CDR3 comprises 14 residues. Germline CDR1 and CDR2: SGHTA and FQGNSA. The CDR3 DNA sequence: TGTGCCAGCAGCGTAGACAGGGGGCAGGGCGAGCAGTACTTC. It translates to CASSVDRGQGEQYF.

The genes are TRBV5-4 and TRBJ1-1; D remains ambiguous. The CDR3 contains 17 residues. Germline CDR1 and CDR2: SGHNT and YYREEE (reference sequence). V gave up 3 bases and J gave up 0 bases, with 18 bases separating them. The CDR3 sequence: CASSSRKNTAVNTEAFF. The CDR3 nucleotides read TGTGCCAGCAGCTCAAGAAAAAACACGGCGGTGAACACTGAAGCTTTCTTT.

J is TRBJ1-6 and V is TRBV19; D is undetermined. Germline CDR1 LNHDA, CDR2 SQIVND (reference sequence). Trimming stripped 3 bases from V and 9 bases from J, with 15 bases between. The CDR3 length is 15 residues. The CDR3 loop is CASSIREGWGSPLHF. The CDR3 coding sequence is TGTGCCAGTAGTATCAGAGAGGGATGGGGTTCACCCCTCCACTTT.

CDR3 coding DNA: TGTGCCAGCAGTGTTAGGAGGGGGCGTAACTACGAGCAGTACTTC. This translates into CASSVRRGRNYEQYF. J is TRBJ2-7 and V is TRBV2, with D possibly matching TRBD1 (7 bases). This CDR3 is built from 15 residues. The germline V gene encodes CDR1 SNHLY and CDR2 FYNNEI. Trimming cost V 4 bases and J 3 bases, with 16 bases left between them.

The chain has TRBV5-5 and TRBJ1-2, with a weak D call TRBD1 (5 bases). Trimming took off 6 bases at V and 6 bases at J, with 27 bases between the two ends. Germline assignment: CDR1 SGHKS and CDR2 YYEKEE (reference sequence). The CDR3 is 17 residues long. The CDR3, as DNA: TGTGCCAGCACAATGGGGCTGGCAGGAGCAATGGGACATGGCTACACCTTC. Encoded protein: CASTMGLAGAMGHGYTF. Based on the CDR3 plus reference TRBV5-5 and TRBJ1-2, the full variable domain is DAGVTQSPTHLIKTRGQQVTLRCSPISGHKSVSWYQQVLGQGPQFIFQYYEKEERGRGNFPDRFSARQFPNYSSELNVNALLLGDSALYLCASTMGLAGAMGHGYTFGSGTRLTVV.

This clone was seen repeatedly, ten times or more. The chain recombines TRBV25-1 with TRBJ2-7, with 7 bases matching TRBD1. V shed 4 bases, J shed 4 bases, and the junction held 1 base outside the gene matches. Germline CDR1 MGHDK, CDR2 SYGVNS. The CDR3 totals 12 residues. In DNA, the CDR3 is TGTGCCAGCAGTGGACAGGGTTACGAGCAGTACTTC. Translating gives CASSGQGYEQYF.

The V and J genes are TRBV9 and TRBJ1-5; D ambiguous. With 0 bases removed from V and 2 bases from J, the gap between germline ends came to 6 bases. The CDR3 has 14 residues. Germline values: CDR1 SGDLS, CDR2 YYNGEE. CDR3 loop: CASSVGRGNQPQHF. As DNA, the CDR3 is TGTGCCAGCAGCGTAGGTCGGGGCAATCAGCCCCAGCATTTT.

About this clone itself: Other DNA sequences in this specimen translate into the identical CDR3. The chain carries TRBV30 and TRBJ1-1; unclear D gene. The V gene lost 0 bases and the J gene lost 1 base, with 3 bases spanning the gap. The CDR3 runs to 12 residues. Germline V gene data show CDR1 as GTSNPN and CDR2 as SVGIG (reference sequence). CDR3 amino acids: CAWSVGNTEAFF. The CDR3 DNA follows: TGTGCCTGGAGTGTAGGGAACACTGAAGCTTTCTTT. The whole variable domain, filled in from reference TRBV30 and TRBJ1-1, reads SQTIHQWPATLVQPVGSPLSLECTVEGTSNPNLYWYRQAAGRGLQLLFYSVGIGQISSEVPQNLSASRPQDRQFILSSKKLLLSDSGFYLCAWSVGNTEAFFGQGTRLTVV.

The rearrangement links TRBV30 to TRBJ1-5; 8 nucleotides agree with TRBD1. V was pared by 3 bases and J by 6 bases, with 4 bases of the junction left unmatched. CDR1 is GTSNPN, CDR2 SVGIG, per germline (reference sequence). This CDR3 spans 13 amino acids. The CDR3 loop reads CAWSAGGTQPQHF. The CDR3 DNA sequence: TGTGCCTGGAGCGCAGGGGGCACTCAGCCCCAGCATTTT.

V and J are TRBV18 and TRBJ1-1; D gene uncertain. This CDR3 spans 14 amino acids. The germline V gene encodes CDR1 KGHSH and CDR2 LQKENI. Trimming shortened V by 3 bases and J by 5 bases, and 13 bases separated the two germline ends. The CDR3 protein is CASSPIAGTTEAFF. As DNA, the CDR3 is TGTGCCAGCTCACCGATCGCAGGCACGACTGAAGCTTTCTTT.

The CDR3 region has the DNA TGCAGCGTAGACGCGTCTGGGGCCAACGTCCTGACTTTC. It specifies CSVDASGANVLTF. The chain carries TRBV29-1 and TRBJ2-6; D uncertain. V was trimmed by 6 bases and J by 1 base, leaving 7 bases between them. Germline V gene sequence: CDR1 SQVTM, CDR2 ANQGSEA. This CDR3 spans 13 amino acids.

This chain joins TRBV2 and TRBJ1-6; no firm D call. The V end was cut by 7 bases, the J end by 4 bases, with 11 bases between. Germline lookup yields CDR1 SNHLY and CDR2 FYNNEI. The CDR3 loop spans 14 amino acids. CDR3 sequence (DNA): TGTGCCAGCACCCCGATGGAATATAATTCACCCCTCCACTTT. Its translation: CASTPMEYNSPLHF.

The chain is built from TRBV14 and TRBJ2-6; D remains unclear. This CDR3 comprises 16 residues. From germline, CDR1 is SGHDN and CDR2 FVKESK. Trimming shortened V by 1 base and J by 1 base, and 8 bases separated the two germline ends. For the CDR3, the DNA is TGTGCCAGCAGCCAAGCCTGGGCGTCTGGGGCCAACGTCCTGACTTTC. Its translation is CASSQAWASGANVLTF.

V is TRBV18 and J is TRBJ1-1, with a weak D call TRBD1 (5 bases). The CDR3 runs to 15 residues. Germline values: CDR1 KGHSH, CDR2 LQKENI. V was shortened by 3 bases and J by 3 bases, with 14 bases between the two germline ends. As DNA, the CDR3 is TGTGCCAGCTCACCCGACCAGGGTCAACACACTGAAGCTTTCTTT. Its protein product is CASSPDQGQHTEAFF.